This T cell receptor (beta chain) emerged from a study of blood T cell repertoires in COVID-19. On the study more broadly: There were acute and convalescent COVID-19 samples, and they came from the United States, Italy and Spain. PBMCs, B-cell-depleted T cells, or T cells provided the cDNA or gDNA that made up the material.

In terms of age and location, participants ranged from about 18 to 100 years and lived in about two dozen US areas. Clones were read by immunoSEQ multiplex PCR, and TCRdb kept only the in-frame ones, dropping some. Among roughly 250,000 clones listed, around 88% were seen once. The CDR3 is made up of 15 amino acids. Trimming pared 3 bases from V and 4 bases from J, leaving 13 bases between. Germline V CDR1 and CDR2: KGHSH, LQKENI. Sequenced input: PBMCs or T cells enriched from blood (not recorded which). This TCR came from a woman aged 40 to 50 with acute COVID-19. V gene TRBV18 combines with J gene TRBJ2-1, with D perhaps TRBD2 (5 bases). The CDR3 region is CASSPQAGLYNEQFF. DNA of the CDR3: TGTGCCAGCTCACCGCAGGCCGGACTTTACAATGAGCAGTTCTTC.